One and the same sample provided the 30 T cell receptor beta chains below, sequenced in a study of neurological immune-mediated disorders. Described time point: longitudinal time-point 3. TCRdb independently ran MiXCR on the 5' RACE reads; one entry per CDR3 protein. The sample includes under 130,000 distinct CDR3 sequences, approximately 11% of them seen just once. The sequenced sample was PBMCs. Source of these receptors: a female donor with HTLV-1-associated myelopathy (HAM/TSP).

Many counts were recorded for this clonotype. The CDR3 is CSASPAGGAKETQYF. The CDR3 DNA reads TGCAGTGCTAGCCCCGCAGGGGGCGCCAAAGAGACCCAGTACTTC. The chain carries TRBV20-1 and TRBJ2-5, with 8 bases lining up with TRBD1. Germline assignment: CDR1 DFQATT and CDR2 SNEGSKA (reference sequence). V trimming: 3 bases; J trimming: 3 bases; junction bases outside the gene matches: 9. This CDR3 is built from 15 residues.

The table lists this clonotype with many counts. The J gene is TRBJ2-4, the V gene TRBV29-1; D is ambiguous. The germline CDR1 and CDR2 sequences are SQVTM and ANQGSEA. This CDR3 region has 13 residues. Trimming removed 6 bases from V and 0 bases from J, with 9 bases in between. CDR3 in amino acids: CSVQDLAKNIQYF. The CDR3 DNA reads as TGCAGCGTGCAGGATTTAGCCAAAAACATTCAGTACTTC.

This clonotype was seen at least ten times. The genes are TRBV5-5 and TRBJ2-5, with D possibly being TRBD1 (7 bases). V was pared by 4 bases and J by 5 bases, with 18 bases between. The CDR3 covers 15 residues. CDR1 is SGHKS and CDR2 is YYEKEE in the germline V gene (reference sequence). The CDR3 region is CASSRRGTGEETQYF. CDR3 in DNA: TGTGCCAGCAGCCGCAGGGGGACTGGTGAGGAGACCCAGTACTTC. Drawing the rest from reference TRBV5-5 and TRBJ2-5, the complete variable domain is DAGVTQSPTHLIKTRGQQVTLRCSPISGHKSVSWYQQVLGQGPQFIFQYYEKEERGRGNFPDRFSARQFPNYSSELNVNALLLGDSALYLCASSRRGTGEETQYFGPGTRLLVL.

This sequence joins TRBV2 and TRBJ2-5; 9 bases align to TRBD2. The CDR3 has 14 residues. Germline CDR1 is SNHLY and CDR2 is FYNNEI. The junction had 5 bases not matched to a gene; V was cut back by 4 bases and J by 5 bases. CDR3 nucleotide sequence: TGTGCCAGCAGTGGGACTAGCGTAGGGGAGACCCAGTACTTC. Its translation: CASSGTSVGETQYF.

CDR3 amino acids: CASSPSKGNYGYTF. The CDR3 DNA follows: TGTGCCAGCTCACCCTCGAAAGGGAACTATGGCTACACCTTC. This chain links TRBV18 with TRBJ1-2; D uncertain. The CDR3 totals 14 residues. The V end lost 3 bases, the J end lost 2 bases, and 10 bases lay between the germline ends. From germline, CDR1 is KGHSH and CDR2 LQKENI.

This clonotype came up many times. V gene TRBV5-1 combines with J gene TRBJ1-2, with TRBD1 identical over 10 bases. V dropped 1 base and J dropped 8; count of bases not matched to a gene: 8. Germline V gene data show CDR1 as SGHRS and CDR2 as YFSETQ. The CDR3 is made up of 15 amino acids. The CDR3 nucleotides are TGCGCCAGCAGCTTGTGGTCTGGGACAGGGGACGGCTACACCTTC. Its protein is CASSLWSGTGDGYTF.

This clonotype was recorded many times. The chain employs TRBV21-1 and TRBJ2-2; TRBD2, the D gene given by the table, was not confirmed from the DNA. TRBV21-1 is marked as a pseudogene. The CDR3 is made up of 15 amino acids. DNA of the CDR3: TGTGCCAGCACTACTAGCGGCCCCATTGGAGGGGAGCTGTTTTTT. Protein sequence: CASTTSGPIGGELFF.

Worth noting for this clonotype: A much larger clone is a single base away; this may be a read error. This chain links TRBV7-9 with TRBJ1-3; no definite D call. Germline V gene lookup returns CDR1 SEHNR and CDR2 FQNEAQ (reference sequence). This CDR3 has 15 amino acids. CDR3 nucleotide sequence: TGTGCCAACAGCTTCGGCCGAGACTCTGGAAACACCATATATTTT. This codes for CANSFGRDSGNTIYF.

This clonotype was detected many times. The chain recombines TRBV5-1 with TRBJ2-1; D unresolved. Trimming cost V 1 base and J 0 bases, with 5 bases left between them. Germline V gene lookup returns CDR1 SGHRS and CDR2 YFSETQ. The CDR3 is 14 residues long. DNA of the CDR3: TGCGCCAGCAGCTTGAGCAACTCCTACAATGAGCAGTTCTTC. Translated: CASSLSNSYNEQFF. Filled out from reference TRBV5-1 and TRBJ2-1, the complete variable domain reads KAGVTQTPRYLIKTRGQQVTLSCSPISGHRSVSWYQQTPGQGLQFLFEYFSETQRNKGNFPGRFSGRQFSNSRSEMNVSTLELGDSALYLCASSLSNSYNEQFFGPGTRLTVL.

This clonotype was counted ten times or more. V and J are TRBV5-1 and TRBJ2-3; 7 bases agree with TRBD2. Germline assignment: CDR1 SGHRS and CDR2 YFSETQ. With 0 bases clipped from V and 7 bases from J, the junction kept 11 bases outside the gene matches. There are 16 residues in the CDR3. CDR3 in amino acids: CASSLATSSLAYTQYF. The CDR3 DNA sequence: TGCGCCAGCAGCTTGGCGACTAGCTCGCTTGCATATACGCAGTATTTT.

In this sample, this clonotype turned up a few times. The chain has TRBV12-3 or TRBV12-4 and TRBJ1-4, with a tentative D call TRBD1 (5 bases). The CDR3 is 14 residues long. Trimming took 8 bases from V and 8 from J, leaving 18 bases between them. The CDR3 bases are TGTGCCAGCTCCATTGGGGGAAGGCAAGAAAAACTGTTTTTT. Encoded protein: CASSIGGRQEKLFF.

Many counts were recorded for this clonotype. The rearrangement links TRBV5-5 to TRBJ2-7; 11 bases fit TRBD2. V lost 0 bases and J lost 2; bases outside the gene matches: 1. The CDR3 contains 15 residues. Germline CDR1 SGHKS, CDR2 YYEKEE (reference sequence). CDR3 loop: CASSLGLAGTYEQYF. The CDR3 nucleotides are TGTGCCAGCAGCTTGGGACTAGCGGGGACCTACGAGCAGTACTTC.

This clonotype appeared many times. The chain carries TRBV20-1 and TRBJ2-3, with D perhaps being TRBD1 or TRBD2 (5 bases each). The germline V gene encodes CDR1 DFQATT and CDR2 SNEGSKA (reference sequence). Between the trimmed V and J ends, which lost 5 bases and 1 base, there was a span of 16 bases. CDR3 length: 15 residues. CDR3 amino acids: CSAPSGGTGTDTQYF. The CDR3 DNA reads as TGCAGTGCTCCGTCGGGTGGGACGGGCACAGATACGCAGTATTTT.

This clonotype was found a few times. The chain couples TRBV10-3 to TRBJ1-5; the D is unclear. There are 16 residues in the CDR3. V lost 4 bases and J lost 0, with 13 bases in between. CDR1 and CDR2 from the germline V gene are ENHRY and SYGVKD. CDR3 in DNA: TGTGCCATCAGTGGATCAGAACCTTATAGCAATCAGCCCCAGCATTTT. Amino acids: CAISGSEPYSNQPQHF.

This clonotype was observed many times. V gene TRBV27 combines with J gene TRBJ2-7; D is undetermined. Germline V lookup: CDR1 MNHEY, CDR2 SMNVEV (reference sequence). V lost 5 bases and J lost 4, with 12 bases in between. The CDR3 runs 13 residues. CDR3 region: CASSLTPFYEQYF. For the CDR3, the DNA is TGTGCCAGCAGTCTTACCCCCTTTTACGAGCAGTACTTC.

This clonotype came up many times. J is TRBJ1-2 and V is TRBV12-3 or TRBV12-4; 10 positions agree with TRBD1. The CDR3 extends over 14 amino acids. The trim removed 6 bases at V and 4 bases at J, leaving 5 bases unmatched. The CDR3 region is CASSPGQGVYGYTF. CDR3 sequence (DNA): TGTGCCAGCAGCCCCGGACAGGGGGTCTATGGCTACACCTTC.

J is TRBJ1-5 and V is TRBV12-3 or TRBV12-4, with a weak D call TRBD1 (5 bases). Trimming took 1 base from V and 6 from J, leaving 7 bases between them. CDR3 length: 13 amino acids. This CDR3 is CASSLGGVQPQHF. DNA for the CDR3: TGTGCCAGCAGTTTAGGGGGGGTTCAGCCCCAGCATTTT.

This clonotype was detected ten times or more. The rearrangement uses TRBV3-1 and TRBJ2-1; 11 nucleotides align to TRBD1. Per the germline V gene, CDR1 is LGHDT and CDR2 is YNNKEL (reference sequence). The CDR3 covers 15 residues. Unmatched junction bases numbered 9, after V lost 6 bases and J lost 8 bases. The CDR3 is CASSHTGTGGDEQFF. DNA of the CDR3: TGTGCCAGCAGTCATACCGGGACAGGGGGGGATGAGCAGTTCTTC.

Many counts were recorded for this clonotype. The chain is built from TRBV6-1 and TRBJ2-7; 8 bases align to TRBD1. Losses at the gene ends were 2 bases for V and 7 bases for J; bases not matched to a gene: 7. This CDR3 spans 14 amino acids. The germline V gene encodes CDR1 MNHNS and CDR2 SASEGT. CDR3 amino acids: CASSESPGGREQYF. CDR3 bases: TGTGCCAGCAGTGAAAGCCCAGGGGGCCGGGAGCAGTACTTC.

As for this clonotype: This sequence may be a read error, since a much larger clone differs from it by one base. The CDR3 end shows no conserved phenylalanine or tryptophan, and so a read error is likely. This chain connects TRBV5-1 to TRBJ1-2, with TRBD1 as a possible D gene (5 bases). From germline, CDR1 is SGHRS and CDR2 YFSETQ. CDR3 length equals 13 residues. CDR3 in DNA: TGTGCCAGCAGCTTGGGGGGAAGCAATGGCTACACCTTA. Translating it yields CASSLGGSNGYTL.

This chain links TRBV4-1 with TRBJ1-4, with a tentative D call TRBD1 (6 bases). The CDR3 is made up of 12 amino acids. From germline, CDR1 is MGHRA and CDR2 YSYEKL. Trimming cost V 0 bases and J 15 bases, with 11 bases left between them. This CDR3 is CASSQEEDRVFF. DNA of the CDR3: TGCGCCAGCAGCCAAGAAGAGGACAGAGTGTTTTTT.

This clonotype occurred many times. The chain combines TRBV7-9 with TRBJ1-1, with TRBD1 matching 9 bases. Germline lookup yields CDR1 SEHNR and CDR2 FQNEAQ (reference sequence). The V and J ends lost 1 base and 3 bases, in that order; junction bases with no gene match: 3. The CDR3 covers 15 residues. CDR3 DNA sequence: TGTGCCAGCAGCTTAGGAGACAGGGGGGACACTGAAGCTTTCTTT. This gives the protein CASSLGDRGDTEAFF.

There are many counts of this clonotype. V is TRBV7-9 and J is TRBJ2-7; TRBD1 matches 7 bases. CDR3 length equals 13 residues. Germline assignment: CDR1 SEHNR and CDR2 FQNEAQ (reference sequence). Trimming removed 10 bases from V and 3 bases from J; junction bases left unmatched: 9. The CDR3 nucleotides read TGTGCCACCCTACAAGACAGGGACTACGAGCAGTACTTC. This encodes CATLQDRDYEQYF.

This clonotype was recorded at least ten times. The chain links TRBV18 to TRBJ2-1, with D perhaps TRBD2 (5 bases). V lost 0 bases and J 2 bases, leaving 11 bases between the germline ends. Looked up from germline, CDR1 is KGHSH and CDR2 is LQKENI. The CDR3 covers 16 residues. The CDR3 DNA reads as TGTGCCAGCTCACCACCGTTGGGGAGCACCTACAATGAGCAGTTCTTC. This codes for CASSPPLGSTYNEQFF.

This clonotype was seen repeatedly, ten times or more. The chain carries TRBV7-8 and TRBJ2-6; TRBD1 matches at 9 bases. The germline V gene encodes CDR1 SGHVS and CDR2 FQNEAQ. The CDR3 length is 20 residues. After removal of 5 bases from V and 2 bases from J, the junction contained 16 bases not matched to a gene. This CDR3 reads CASSSQPRDRVLAGANVLTF. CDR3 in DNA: TGTGCCAGCAGCAGCCAACCCCGGGACAGGGTTTTGGCTGGGGCCAACGTCCTGACTTTC.

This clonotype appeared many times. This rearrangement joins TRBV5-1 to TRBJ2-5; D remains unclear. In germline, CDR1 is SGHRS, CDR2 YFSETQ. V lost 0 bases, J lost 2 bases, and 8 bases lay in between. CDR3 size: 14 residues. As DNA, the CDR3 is TGCGCCAGCAGCTTGGCCAGGCCTCAAGAGACCCAGTACTTC. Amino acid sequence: CASSLARPQETQYF.

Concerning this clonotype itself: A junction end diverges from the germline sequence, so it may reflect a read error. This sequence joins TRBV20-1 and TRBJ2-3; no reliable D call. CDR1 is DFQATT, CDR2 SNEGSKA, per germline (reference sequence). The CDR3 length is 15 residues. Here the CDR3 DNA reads TGCAGTGCGTCATGGTCCTTTAGTGGCACATATACGCAGTATTTT. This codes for CSASWSFSGTYTQYF.

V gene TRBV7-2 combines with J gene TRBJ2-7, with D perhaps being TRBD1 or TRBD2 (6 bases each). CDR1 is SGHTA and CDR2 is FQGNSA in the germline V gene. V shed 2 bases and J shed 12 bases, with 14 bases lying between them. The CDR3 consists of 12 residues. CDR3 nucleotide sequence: TGTGCCAGCAGCTTATACGAGGGGGGCCTGTACTTC. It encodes CASSLYEGGLYF.

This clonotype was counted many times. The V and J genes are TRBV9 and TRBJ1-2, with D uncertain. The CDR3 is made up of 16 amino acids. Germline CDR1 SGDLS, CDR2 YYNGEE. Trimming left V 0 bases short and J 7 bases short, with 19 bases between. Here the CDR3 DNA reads TGTGCCAGCAGCGTAGGGTACTCCTTTCCTTCCCTTGGCTACACCTTC. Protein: CASSVGYSFPSLGYTF.

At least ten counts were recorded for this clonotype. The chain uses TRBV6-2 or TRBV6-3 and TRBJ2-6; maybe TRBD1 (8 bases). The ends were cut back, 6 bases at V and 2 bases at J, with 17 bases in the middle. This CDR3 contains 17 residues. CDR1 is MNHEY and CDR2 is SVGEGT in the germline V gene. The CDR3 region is CASRVTGGGPGANVLTF. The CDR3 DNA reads TGTGCCAGCAGGGTAACAGGGGGAGGGCCTGGGGCCAACGTCCTGACTTTC.